This T cell receptor (beta chain) is from a study of identical twins. The V segment lost 4 bases and the J segment 1 base; nucleotides outside the gene matches: 6. Germline V gives CDR1 SGHTS, CDR2 YDEGEE. The CDR3 length is 16 residues. Notes on this clonotype: The target antigen is unknown.

Study results and caveats: A lower insertion count was a feature of abundant cord blood beta clonotypes, with no such feature in memory repertoires. The study found that models underestimated out-of-frame TCR alpha sharing in monozygotic twins.

TCRdb used MiXCR to reprocess the 5' RACE reads, holding one entry per CDR3 protein. The sample records about 210,000 distinct CDR3 sequences, around a tenth being singletons. Sequencing was done on a sample of memory (CD45RO+) T cells sorted from blood. The gene calls are TRBV5-8 and TRBJ1-2, with 11 bases aligning to TRBD1. The TCR comes from a woman aged 18-29 years in good health. This chain's CDR3 is CASSGGQGALNYGYTF. The CDR3 region has the DNA TGTGCCAGCAGCGGTGGACAGGGGGCGCTTAACTATGGCTACACCTTC.